A selection of T cell receptor beta chains follows, all from one sample in a study of cytomegalovirus exposure and HLA in healthy donors. Method: immunoSEQ multiplex PCR; TCRdb's copy keeps in-frame clones and lacks some. The sample comprises around 200,000 clones, around 79% of which are singletons, and roughly 1.9% rests with the top ten. Sequencing used PBMCs. These TCRs come from a male donor in good health and CMV-seronegative. Both conserved end residues are part of each CDR3. D genes are given only for firm matches.

length | V | D | CDR3
16 | TRBV2 | - | CASSVLSGASNQPQHF
15 | TRBV7-9 | TRBD1 | CASSSTGGQPWEQYF
13 | TRBV27 | - | CASSFRSSYEQYF
17 | TRBV18 | TRBD2 | CASSPLGLSPRYNEQFF
14 | TRBV30 | - | CAWWPDGGDSPLHF
15 | TRBV27 | - | CASGYFSRGTYEQYF
13 | TRBV30 | - | CAWSVPPSDEQYF
18 | TRBV7-6 | TRBD1 | CASSLDRGAKIYAGELFF
14 | TRBV6-5 | - | CASRKPGNSYEQYF
12 | TRBV6-4 | - | CASSDDYYGYTF
14 | TRBV5-4 | - | CASSSWGGSYGYTF
13 | TRBV7-6 | - | CASSPRGDTEAFF
13 | TRBV7-9 | - | CASSPRVLETQYF
14 | TRBV10-3 | - | CATGGGFGGNTIYF
17 | TRBV5-1 | - | CASSSPGGGFNTGELFF
14 | TRBV7-2 | TRBD1 | CASSSRDRAYEQYF
13 | TRBV7-2 | - | CASSSQGPGPQHF
11 | TRBV20-1 | - | CSALVTGELFF
14 | TRBV15 | - | CATSRGSSPYGYTF
14 | TRBV5-1 | TRBD1 | CASSLKGAGYEQYF
15 | TRBV4-1 | - | CASSQGGDSSQPQHF
18 | TRBV12-5 | TRBD2 | CASGLAGGPGLATDTQYF
13 | TRBV13 | - | CASSLGPHGELFF
17 | TRBV5-1 | TRBD2 | CASSLKGLAGGSYEQYF
16 | TRBV9 | TRBD2 | CASSVAGGLIYNEQFF
11 | TRBV20-1 | - | CSARGLSEAFF
14 | TRBV9 | - | CASSGTANTGELFF
14 | TRBV28 | TRBD1 | CASRGQGANSPLHF
14 | TRBV29-1 | TRBD2 | CSAPLAGDTGELFF
13 | TRBV7-3 | TRBD1 | CASSLKQGIGYTF
15 | TRBV7-2 | TRBD1 | CASSLTTDRGYGYTF
14 | TRBV11-1 | - | CASSLAYRVGEAFF
15 | TRBV28 | - | CASSLGTSGGDTQYF
16 | TRBV19 | TRBD1 | CASVDRGRWDNYGYTF
16 | TRBV27 | TRBD1 | CASSPWTGNSNQPQHF
15 | TRBV9 | TRBD1 | CASSVGRQGLTEAFF
16 | TRBV27 | TRBD2 | CASSLLSGGVANEQFF
16 | TRBV5-1 | TRBD2 | CASSFTSGRVSGELFF
18 | TRBV10-3 | TRBD2 | CAISESLRGGRPQETQYF
12 | TRBV6-6 | - | CASRRGTGGYTF
15 | TRBV30 | TRBD2 | CAWNPSGSHSYEQYF
13 | TRBV7-9 | - | CASSRLGGQKQYF
13 | TRBV28 | - | CASRDTFSYEQYF